Following are 25 T cell receptor beta chains from one sample sequenced in a study of multiple sclerosis patients with progressive multifocal leukoencephalopathy. Repertoires were generated with immunoSEQ multiplex PCR, while TCRdb's copy carries only in-frame clones and drops some. The sample has tens of thousands of clones; about 90% are singletons. Time point defined: about six months of natalizumab therapy. This sample comprised PBMCs, obtained from a patient treated with natalizumab. All receptors derive from a human donor with multiple sclerosis.

This clone was observed once. The V call is TRBV21-1, the J call TRBJ2-5; the DNA was not compared with TRBD2, the D call given in the table. The J call may be mistaken, given a closer DNA end match to TRBJ2-7. TRBV21-1 is a recognized pseudogene. CDR3 size: 18 residues. The CDR3 protein is CASSKAPGTSGRPYEQYF. As DNA, the CDR3 is TGTGCCAGCAGCAAAGCCCCCGGGACTAGCGGGAGGCCCTACGAGCAGTACTTC.

This chain connects TRBV29-1 to TRBJ2-3; D not resolved. CDR1 and CDR2 (germline): SQVTM, ANQGSEA. CDR3 size: 12 residues. Trimming removed 3 bases from V and 5 bases from J, with 9 bases in between. Here the CDR3 DNA reads TGCAGCGTTGAGGAATCCGGAGATACGCAGTATTTT. Residues: CSVEESGDTQYF.

The chain joins TRBV7-8 to TRBJ2-7, with D possibly called TRBD1 or TRBD2 (5 bases each). The CDR3 sequence is 14 residues long. V was clipped by 7 bases and J by 3 bases, with 16 bases between them. Germline V gene sequence: CDR1 SGHVS, CDR2 FQNEAQ. This chain's CDR3 is CASKRVPGHYEQYF. CDR3 DNA sequence: TGTGCCAGCAAGCGTGTACCGGGGCACTACGAGCAGTACTTC. Filled out from reference TRBV7-8 and TRBJ2-7, the complete variable domain reads GAGVSQSPRYKVAKRGQDVALRCDPISGHVSLFWYQQALGQGPEFLTYFQNEAQLDKSGLPSDRFFAERPEGSVSTLKIQRTQQEDSAVYLCASKRVPGHYEQYFGPGTRLTVT.

The V call is TRBV7-2, the J call TRBJ2-3; perhaps TRBD1 as D (6 bases). The CDR3 length is 12 residues. The V end lost 2 bases, the J end lost 6 bases, and 6 bases lay between the germline ends. Germline CDR1 reads SGHTA; CDR2 reads FQGNSA. The CDR3 coding sequence is TGTGCCAGCAGCTTAACAGGGGATACGCAGTATTTT. This sequence encodes CASSLTGDTQYF.

The chain combines TRBV6-6 with TRBJ1-2, with TRBD1 as a possible D gene (6 bases). Deletions cut 0 bases from V and 8 bases from J, with 13 bases between. Germline values: CDR1 MNHNY, CDR2 SVGAGI (reference sequence). This CDR3 comprises 14 residues. This CDR3 is CASSYSYRVEGYTF. CDR3 in DNA: TGTGCCAGCAGTTACTCTTACAGGGTGGAGGGCTACACCTTC.

This clone was observed a few times. This chain joins TRBV7-9 and TRBJ1-4; tentative D call: TRBD1 (5 bases). Looked up from germline, CDR1 is SEHNR and CDR2 is FQNEAQ (reference sequence). The V end lost 4 bases, the J end lost 10 bases, and 22 bases lay between the germline ends. The CDR3 runs 16 residues. CDR3 protein: CASSSSVGTQIRKLFF. The CDR3 nucleotides read TGTGCCAGCAGCTCTTCCGTCGGGACCCAAATCAGAAAACTGTTTTTT.

The chain employs TRBV25-1 and TRBJ1-1; 9 nucleotides line up with TRBD1. V shed 3 bases, J shed 6 bases, and the junction held 8 bases outside the gene matches. Germline V CDR1 and CDR2: MGHDK, SYGVNS. CDR3 length: 15 residues. The CDR3 loop reads CASSDGQGMMPEAFF. The CDR3 nucleotides read TGTGCCAGCAGTGACGGACAGGGGATGATGCCTGAAGCTTTCTTT.

This CDR3 is CASSRLARLRNEQFF. The CDR3 bases are TGTGCCAGCAGCCGACTAGCGAGGTTGAGGAATGAGCAGTTCTTC. V gene TRBV27 combines with J gene TRBJ2-1, with 8 bases that match TRBD2. Germline CDR1 reads MNHEY; CDR2 reads SMNVEV (reference sequence). V lost 6 bases, J lost 7 bases, and 11 bases stayed unmatched. This CDR3 has 15 residues.

This clone came up once. V gene TRBV27 combines with J gene TRBJ2-1, with TRBD2 matching over 7 bases. Germline CDR1 and CDR2: MNHEY and SMNVEV (reference sequence). This CDR3 region has 15 residues. V trimming: 2 bases; J trimming: 2 bases; junction bases outside the gene matches: 3. CDR3 in amino acids: CASSLAGEPYNEQFF. The CDR3 DNA reads as TGTGCCAGCAGTTTAGCGGGAGAACCCTACAATGAGCAGTTCTTC.

This clone showed up just a few times. The V and J genes are TRBV6-5 and TRBJ2-7, with D tentatively TRBD2 (5 bases). V shed 4 bases and J shed 8 bases, with 18 bases lying between them. This CDR3 comprises 14 residues. Germline values: CDR1 MNHEY, CDR2 SVGAGI. CDR3 bases: TGTGCCAGCAGTTCCTCAGGACTGACCCTCCAGCAGTACTTC. It specifies CASSSSGLTLQQYF.

Only a few counts were recorded for this clone. The CDR3 sequence: CASSLGQLNTEAFF. As DNA, the CDR3 is TGTGCCAGCTCACTGGGACAGCTGAACACTGAAGCTTTCTTT. The chain is built from TRBV21-1 and TRBJ1-1; the DNA was not used to check the table's D call, TRBD1. TRBV21-1 counts as a pseudogene. The CDR3 runs 14 residues.

The rearrangement uses TRBV5-4 and TRBJ1-2, with D tentatively TRBD1 (5 bases). This CDR3 contains 14 residues. V lost 3 bases and J 5 bases, leaving 14 bases between the germline ends. The germline gives CDR1 SGHNT, CDR2 YYREEE (reference sequence). CDR3 in DNA: TGTGCCAGCAGCTCCCAGCTGGGGGTTTATGGCTACACCTTC. The encoded protein is CASSSQLGVYGYTF.

V is TRBV25-1 and J is TRBJ1-6, with TRBD1 as a possible D gene (6 bases). V shed 4 bases and J shed 9 bases, with 16 bases lying between them. CDR3 length: 15 residues. Germline CDR1 reads MGHDK; CDR2 reads SYGVNS. The CDR3 loop reads CASSVQGRERSPLHF. The CDR3 bases are TGTGCCAGCAGTGTCCAGGGGCGTGAACGTTCACCCCTCCACTTT.

V gene TRBV19 combines with J gene TRBJ2-7; 11 nucleotides align to TRBD1. Germline trimming cut 3 bases from V and 5 bases from J; bases unmatched to any gene: 3. CDR1 is LNHDA and CDR2 is SQIVND in the germline V gene (reference sequence). The CDR3 totals 14 residues. The CDR3 protein is CASSIADRGHEQYF. The CDR3 nucleotides read TGTGCCAGTAGTATCGCGGACAGGGGGCACGAGCAGTACTTC.

The gene calls are TRBV21-1 and TRBJ2-7. TRBV21-1 is a pseudogene locus. The CDR3 is 15 amino acids. The CDR3 DNA sequence: TGTGCCAGCAGCGTAACAGGAGGGGGAGTAAACGAGCAGTACTTC. Protein product: CASSVTGGGVNEQYF.

The chain recombines TRBV30 with TRBJ1-1; D may be TRBD1 (5 bases). Germline assignment: CDR1 GTSNPN and CDR2 SVGIG (reference sequence). V was shortened by 0 bases and J by 2 bases, with 16 bases between the two germline ends. The CDR3 contains 16 residues. The CDR3 region has the DNA TGTGCCTGGAGTGTTCTCTCCGGACAACGTAACACTGAAGCTTTCTTT. Translating it yields CAWSVLSGQRNTEAFF. The full variable domain, rest sourced from reference TRBV30 and TRBJ1-1, is SQTIHQWPATLVQPVGSPLSLECTVEGTSNPNLYWYRQAAGRGLQLLFYSVGIGQISSEVPQNLSASRPQDRQFILSSKKLLLSDSGFYLCAWSVLSGQRNTEAFFGQGTRLTVV.

This chain links TRBV6-1 with TRBJ2-5; 8 bases are shared with TRBD2. CDR3 length equals 15 residues. Germline V gene lookup returns CDR1 MNHNS and CDR2 SASEGT. J was trimmed by 1 base and V by 5 bases; bases with no gene match: 6. CDR3 protein: CASSTAGGGQETQYF. The CDR3 region has the DNA TGTGCCAGCAGTACGGCCGGGGGGGGCCAAGAGACCCAGTACTTC.

Comment on this clone: The junction departs from germline at one end; a sequencing error may be responsible. J is TRBJ1-3 and V is TRBV7-7; a possible D gene is TRBD1 (5 bases). The CDR3 has 16 residues. Germline lookup yields CDR1 SSHAT and CDR2 FNYEAQ (reference sequence). CDR3 DNA: TGTGCTAGCAGCTTATTTGGGGGGGGCTCTGGAAACACCATATATTTT. It translates to CASSLFGGGSGNTIYF.

This chain joins TRBV27 and TRBJ1-5; a weak D match, TRBD1 (5 bases). The germline V gene encodes CDR1 MNHEY and CDR2 SMNVEV (reference sequence). The CDR3 has 14 amino acids. Trimming removed 3 bases from V and 6 bases from J, with 12 bases in between. The CDR3 is CASSFQGPGQPQHF. CDR3 coding DNA: TGTGCCAGCAGTTTTCAGGGTCCAGGTCAGCCCCAGCATTTT.

A remark on this clone: The germline gene is not matched at one end of the junction; a read error may be the cause. The rearrangement links TRBV7-7 to TRBJ2-3, with 13 bases lining up with TRBD2. The CDR3 is made up of 14 amino acids. The germline gives CDR1 SSHAT, CDR2 FNYEAQ (reference sequence). The CDR3 loop is CASSPGLAGDTQYF. The CDR3 region has the DNA TGTGCTAGCAGCCCGGGACTAGCGGGGGATACGCAGTATTTT.

The chain combines TRBV6-6 with TRBJ1-1; D ambiguous. Germline CDR1 reads MNHNY; CDR2 reads SVGAGI (reference sequence). Trimming left V 5 bases short and J 9 bases short, with 10 bases between. The CDR3 spans 11 residues. In nucleotides, the CDR3 is TGTGCCAGCAGTCCGTCCACCCAAGCTTTCTTT. It translates to CASSPSTQAFF.

The V and J genes are TRBV5-1 and TRBJ2-5; D may match TRBD1 or TRBD2 (5 bases each). Trimming cost V 1 base and J 2 bases, with 9 bases left between them. Germline CDR1 is SGHRS and CDR2 is YFSETQ. This CDR3 is 14 amino acids long. The CDR3 bases are TGCGCCAGCAGCTTGTACGAGGGGCAAGAGACCCAGTACTTC. Protein: CASSLYEGQETQYF.

The rearrangement joins TRBV19 to TRBJ2-7; 10 bases align to TRBD2. Germline V gives CDR1 LNHDA, CDR2 SQIVND (reference sequence). V trimming: 6 bases; J trimming: 1 base; junction bases outside the gene matches: 9. This CDR3 has 16 amino acids. For the CDR3, the DNA is TGTGCCAGTAGCAGACCTAGCGGGAGCGGGTCCTACGAGCAGTACTTC. It is translated as CASSRPSGSGSYEQYF.

The chain couples TRBV2 to TRBJ1-1; D gene unclear. The CDR3 is 13 amino acids. Germline-derived CDR1 and CDR2 are SNHLY and FYNNEI. Trimming stripped 3 bases from V and 2 bases from J, with 7 bases between. The CDR3, as DNA: TGTGCCAGCAGTGACTGGAGAAACACTGAAGCTTTCTTT. Translation gives CASSDWRNTEAFF.

This clone was detected a few times. The chain is built from TRBV18 and TRBJ1-5; tentatively, D is TRBD1 (5 bases). Germline V gene data show CDR1 as KGHSH and CDR2 as LQKENI. Trimming cost V 5 bases and J 7 bases, with 15 bases left between them. This CDR3 comprises 14 residues. CDR3 sequence: CASSGTRGGQPQHF. CDR3 nucleotides: TGTGCCAGCTCAGGGACCCGGGGTGGACAGCCCCAGCATTTT.